These 11 T cell receptor beta chains were sequenced from one sample in a study of neurological immune-mediated disorders. TCRdb fed the 5' RACE reads into MiXCR, producing one record per CDR3 protein. The repertoire holds some 79,000 distinct CDR3 sequences, with approximately 14% as singletons. The sequencing input was PBMCs. These TCRs come from a woman in her forties or fifties in good health.

This clonotype was recorded many times. The chain employs TRBV10-3 and TRBJ2-7, with TRBD1 identical over 7 bases. Unmatched junction bases numbered 5, after V lost 3 bases and J lost 0 bases. From germline, CDR1 is ENHRY and CDR2 SYGVKD. This CDR3 has 15 amino acids. The CDR3 loop is CAISDPGTDSYEQYF. DNA for the CDR3: TGTGCCATCAGTGACCCCGGGACAGACTCCTACGAGCAGTACTTC.

There are many counts of this clonotype. V gene TRBV5-1 combines with J gene TRBJ2-7, with TRBD1 identical over 7 bases. The CDR3 is made up of 16 amino acids. Trimming at V came to 4 bases and at J to 0 bases, leaving 10 bases not matched to a gene. Germline V CDR1 and CDR2: SGHRS, YFSETQ. The CDR3 here is CASSPSGTALSYEQYF. The CDR3 DNA reads TGCGCCAGCAGCCCCTCCGGGACAGCGCTCTCCTACGAGCAGTACTTC.

This clonotype appeared many times. The rearrangement uses TRBV3-1 and TRBJ2-1, with D unresolved. V was shortened by 4 bases and J by 3 bases, with 7 bases between the two germline ends. The CDR3 is 13 amino acids. Germline V CDR1 and CDR2: LGHDT, YNNKEL (reference sequence). The CDR3 DNA reads TGTGCCAGCAGCCCGGACCGCTACAATGAGCAGTTCTTC. This encodes CASSPDRYNEQFF.

This clonotype was observed many times. This chain links TRBV6-5 with TRBJ1-5; TRBD1 matches at 9 bases. The CDR3 spans 15 residues. J gave up 4 bases and V 6 bases, and 7 bases lay outside the gene matches. The germline V gene encodes CDR1 MNHEY and CDR2 SVGAGI. Here the CDR3 reads CASRKTGGLNQPQHF. The CDR3 DNA reads TGTGCCAGCAGGAAAACAGGGGGCTTGAATCAGCCCCAGCATTTT.

The chain combines TRBV5-1 with TRBJ1-6; D is perhaps TRBD1 (5 bases). This CDR3 is built from 15 residues. In germline, CDR1 is SGHRS, CDR2 YFSETQ. V lost 3 bases, J lost 13 bases, and 20 bases lay in between. For the CDR3, the DNA is TGCGCCAGCAGCTCGTCCGGGACCGATGGGTTTCCCCTCCACTTT. Protein sequence: CASSSSGTDGFPLHF.

This clonotype was seen at least ten times. The chain uses TRBV5-1 and TRBJ2-2; TRBD1 matches at 7 bases. Germline CDR1 and CDR2: SGHRS and YFSETQ. The CDR3 contains 15 residues. V gave up 0 bases and J gave up 6 bases; unmatched junction bases: 5. The CDR3 loop is CASSLATGVSGELFF. The CDR3 DNA reads TGCGCCAGCAGCTTGGCCACAGGGGTGTCCGGGGAGCTGTTTTTT.

This clonotype was seen a few times. The CDR3 loop reads CASSWGLTSQGTEAFF. In DNA form, the CDR3 reads TGCGCCAGCAGCTGGGGTCTGACCAGTCAAGGCACTGAAGCTTTCTTT. The V gene is TRBV5-1, the J gene TRBJ1-1, with D unclear. Per the germline V gene, CDR1 is SGHRS and CDR2 is YFSETQ. The CDR3 is 16 amino acids. V lost 3 bases and J lost 4, with 19 bases in between.

The table lists this clonotype with many counts. V gene TRBV5-1 combines with J gene TRBJ2-7; 8 nucleotides align to TRBD1. The length of the CDR3 is 16 residues. After removal of 4 bases from V and 7 bases from J, the junction contained 16 bases not matched to a gene. Germline lookup yields CDR1 SGHRS and CDR2 YFSETQ. The CDR3: CASSPPRTGLRGEQYF. The CDR3 DNA sequence: TGCGCCAGCAGCCCCCCAAGGACAGGGCTTCGTGGGGAGCAGTACTTC.

There are many counts of this clonotype. The V gene is TRBV6-1, the J gene TRBJ2-1; no definite D call. This CDR3 comprises 13 residues. V dropped 4 bases and J dropped 7 bases, with 11 bases sitting between them. The germline V gene encodes CDR1 MNHNS and CDR2 SASEGT. As DNA, the CDR3 is TGTGCCAGCAGTGTATGGCAGTTTAATGAGCAGTTCTTC. Translating it yields CASSVWQFNEQFF.

The table lists this clonotype with many counts. The chain joins TRBV28 to TRBJ2-5; D is unclear. This CDR3 is 13 amino acids long. With 6 bases removed from V and 1 base from J, the gap between germline ends came to 9 bases. Germline V gene data show CDR1 as MDHEN and CDR2 as SYDVKM. Here the CDR3 reads CASSLISQETQYF. For the CDR3, the DNA is TGTGCCAGCAGCCTAATCTCCCAAGAGACCCAGTACTTC.

J is TRBJ1-2 and V is TRBV6-5; 8 positions agree with TRBD1. V was clipped by 8 bases and J by 7 bases; unmatched bases: 15. The V gene's germline CDR1 is MNHEY and CDR2 SVGAGI. The CDR3 has 15 amino acids. The CDR3 DNA follows: TGTGCCAGCGGGACAGTCAACAGGGGGGGGAGTGGCTACACCTTC. Translation: CASGTVNRGGSGYTF.